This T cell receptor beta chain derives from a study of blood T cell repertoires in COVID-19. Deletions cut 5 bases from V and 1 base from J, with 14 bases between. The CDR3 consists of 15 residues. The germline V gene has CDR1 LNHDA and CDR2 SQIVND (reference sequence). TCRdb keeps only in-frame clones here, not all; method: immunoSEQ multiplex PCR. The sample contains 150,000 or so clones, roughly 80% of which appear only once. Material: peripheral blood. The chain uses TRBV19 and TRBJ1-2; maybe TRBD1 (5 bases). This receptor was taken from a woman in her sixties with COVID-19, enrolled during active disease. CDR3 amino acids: CASSPWGPGNYGYTF. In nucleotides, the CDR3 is TGTGCCAGTAGTCCGTGGGGCCCCGGTAACTATGGCTACACCTTC.